This passage covers 29 T cell receptor beta chains from one sample sequenced in a study of T and B cells in COVID-19 patients. From blood, about 240-550 ng of genomic DNA served as TRB template. TRB rearrangements were amplified by multiplex PCR with BIOMED2 TRB-A/B primers. TCRdb fed the multiplex PCR reads into MiXCR, producing one record per CDR3 protein. The top ten hold roughly 3.6% of the sample, which has roughly 7,000 distinct CDR3 sequences, around 21% seen once. The specimen was blood. The receptors originated from a human donor who had recovered from COVID-19.

This clonotype is medium-sized. The rearrangement links TRBV19 to TRBJ2-3; unclear D gene. The CDR3 has 12 residues. CDR1 is LNHDA and CDR2 is SQIVND in the germline V gene (reference sequence). The ends were cut back, 7 bases at V and 6 bases at J, with 11 bases in the middle. The CDR3 sequence: CASNRGQDTQYF. The CDR3 DNA reads TGTGCCAGTAACCGCGGCCAGGATACGCAGTATTTT.

V and J are TRBV7-9 and TRBJ2-3, with no clear D. From germline, CDR1 is SEHNR and CDR2 FQNEAQ (reference sequence). CDR3 length: 16 residues. With 1 base removed from V and 3 bases from J, the gap between germline ends came to 14 bases. The CDR3 nucleotides are TGTGCCAGCAGCTTAGAACTTAGGGCAACTACAGATACGCAGTATTTT. Translated: CASSLELRATTDTQYF.

This rearrangement joins TRBV7-9 to TRBJ1-5, with 7 nucleotides matching TRBD1. Germline values: CDR1 SEHNR, CDR2 FQNEAQ (reference sequence). The V gene end was trimmed by 4 bases and the J gene end by 9 bases; junction bases not matched to a gene: 6. The CDR3 totals 13 residues. The CDR3: CASSSGGVSPQHF. In nucleotides, the CDR3 is TGTGCCAGCAGCTCAGGGGGGGTCTCGCCCCAGCATTTT.

The genes are TRBV4-1 and TRBJ2-5, with D perhaps assigned TRBD1 or TRBD2 (6 bases each). Germline lookup yields CDR1 MGHRA and CDR2 YSYEKL. V lost 3 bases to trimming and J lost 1 base, with 12 bases between them. The CDR3 has 15 amino acids. The CDR3 here is CASSQGWGAQETQYF. The CDR3 coding sequence is TGCGCCAGCAGCCAGGGCTGGGGGGCCCAAGAGACCCAGTACTTC.

This clonotype is medium-sized. This chain links TRBV18 with TRBJ2-7; 10 bases are a match to TRBD1. Germline-derived CDR1 and CDR2 are KGHSH and LQKENI. The CDR3 loop spans 13 amino acids. The V segment lost 6 bases and the J segment 2 bases; nucleotides outside the gene matches: 1. The CDR3 here is CASSGQGPYEQYF. CDR3 DNA: TGTGCCAGCTCGGGACAGGGGCCCTACGAGCAGTACTTC.

The CDR3 region is CASSRLEVFAEAFF. CDR3 DNA sequence: TGTGCCAGCAGCCGGCTAGAAGTTTTCGCTGAAGCTTTCTTT. The chain has TRBV4-2 and TRBJ1-1; no firm D call. The CDR3 covers 14 residues. Trimming left V 4 bases short and J 6 bases short, with 15 bases between. Per the germline V gene, CDR1 is LGHNA and CDR2 is YNFKEQ.

As to this clonotype: At one of its ends the junction is not consistent with the germline gene, which may arise from a read error. V gene TRBV6-6 combines with J gene TRBJ1-1; the D gene is possibly TRBD1 (6 bases). Germline CDR1 MNHNY, CDR2 SVGAGI (reference sequence). CDR3 length equals 14 residues. The CDR3 loop is CAISYLQGYTEAFF. Here the CDR3 DNA reads TGTGCCATCAGTTACTTACAGGGATACACTGAAGCTTTCTTT.

This clonotype is medium-sized. The chain is built from TRBV5-1 and TRBJ2-1; 9 nucleotides line up with TRBD1. The length of the CDR3 is 16 residues. Per germline, CDR1 SGHRS and CDR2 YFSETQ. After removal of 4 bases from V and 5 bases from J, the junction contained 10 bases not matched to a gene. The CDR3 here is CASSIAGTGTNNEQFF. DNA of the CDR3: TGCGCCAGCAGCATAGCCGGGACAGGGACTAACAATGAGCAGTTCTTC.

This clonotype ranks as medium-sized. V is TRBV27 and J is TRBJ2-7; possibly TRBD2 for D (7 bases). CDR3 length equals 14 residues. V was pared by 10 bases and J by 2 bases, with 18 bases between. The germline V gene has CDR1 MNHEY and CDR2 SMNVEV (reference sequence). The CDR3 nucleotides are TGTGCCACCAGCCCGGGGGGCATGACCTACGAGCAGTACTTC. Protein: CATSPGGMTYEQYF.

This clonotype occurred once. The chain uses TRBV5-4 and TRBJ2-5; TRBD1 or TRBD2 may be the D gene (5 bases each). The CDR3 consists of 16 residues. Germline CDR1 is SGHNT and CDR2 is YYREEE (reference sequence). V was trimmed by 1 base and J by 5 bases, leaving 18 bases between them. The CDR3 sequence: CASSLYADGGRETQYF. CDR3 nucleotide sequence: TGTGCCAGCAGCTTGTATGCGGATGGGGGAAGGGAGACCCAGTACTTC.

By share of the sample, this clonotype is large. The CDR3 sequence: CSVAGVIAGGPGTDTQYF. The CDR3 nucleotides are TGCAGCGTCGCTGGCGTAATAGCGGGGGGCCCTGGCACAGATACGCAGTATTTT. The chain employs TRBV29-1 and TRBJ2-3, with 10 bases aligning to TRBD2. V gave up 6 bases and J gave up 1 base; unmatched junction bases: 16. This CDR3 has 18 residues. Germline values: CDR1 SQVTM, CDR2 ANQGSEA.

This chain joins TRBV20-1 and TRBJ1-6; no reliable D call. The V end was cut by 3 bases, the J end by 6 bases, with 12 bases between. Germline V gives CDR1 DFQATT, CDR2 SNEGSKA (reference sequence). The CDR3 length is 14 residues. CDR3 bases: TGCAGTGCTAGCGACTCAGGCTTTAATTCACCCCTCCACTTT. This sequence encodes CSASDSGFNSPLHF.

This clonotype is classed as medium-sized. The chain joins TRBV29-1 to TRBJ2-2; 7 bases fit TRBD1. The CDR3 covers 13 residues. From germline, CDR1 is SQVTM and CDR2 ANQGSEA. The V segment lost 7 bases and the J segment 2 bases; nucleotides outside the gene matches: 4. CDR3 DNA sequence: TGCAGCGGAGGGGGCCCAAACACCGGGGAGCTGTTTTTT. Its translation: CSGGGPNTGELFF.

The CDR3 is CASSLTRGNEQFF. In DNA form, the CDR3 reads TGTGCCAGCAGCTTAACGCGGGGCAATGAGCAGTTCTTC. The V and J genes are TRBV7-2 and TRBJ2-1; a weak D match, TRBD2 (6 bases). The V gene's germline CDR1 is SGHTA and CDR2 FQGNSA. The CDR3 runs to 13 residues. Trimming took off 2 bases at V and 6 bases at J, with 8 bases between the two ends.

The chain employs TRBV6-6 and TRBJ1-1; 9 bases match TRBD1. Trimming took 5 bases from V and 2 from J; bases not matched to a gene: 9. The CDR3 loop spans 16 amino acids. The germline CDR1 and CDR2 sequences are MNHNY and SVGAGI (reference sequence). The CDR3 loop reads CASSPGQGRGNTEAFF. The CDR3 coding sequence is TGTGCCAGCAGTCCGGGACAGGGTCGGGGTAACACTGAAGCTTTCTTT.

This chain links TRBV28 with TRBJ2-3; TRBD2 matches at 14 bases. The J segment lost 0 bases and the V segment lost 4 bases, leaving 12 bases of the junction unmatched. Germline V gives CDR1 MDHEN, CDR2 SYDVKM. This CDR3 has 20 amino acids. CDR3 loop: CASSCVVRLAGGVSTDTQYF. The DNA for the CDR3 is TGTGCCAGCAGTTGTGTTGTTCGACTAGCGGGGGGGGTTAGCACAGATACGCAGTATTTT.

The chain carries TRBV29-1 and TRBJ2-1; TRBD2 agrees at 7 bases. The germline gives CDR1 SQVTM, CDR2 ANQGSEA. This CDR3 region has 12 residues. V shed 6 bases, J shed 7 bases, and the junction held 6 bases outside the gene matches. As DNA, the CDR3 is TGCAGCGTGGTGACTAGCTCGAATGAGCAGTTCTTC. Protein: CSVVTSSNEQFF.

This clonotype was seen repeatedly, ten times or more. The chain employs TRBV30 and TRBJ1-3; D may be TRBD1 (6 bases). CDR1 and CDR2 (germline): GTSNPN, SVGIG (reference sequence). V lost 2 bases and J 4 bases, leaving 21 bases between the germline ends. The CDR3 is 17 residues long. The CDR3 nucleotides read TGTGCCTGGAGTACCGCTGGGCACAGGGCCGCCGGAAACACCATATATTTT. As protein: CAWSTAGHRAAGNTIYF.

This clonotype was seen more than once but under ten times. The chain carries TRBV6-1 and TRBJ1-2; 9 positions match TRBD1. The germline CDR1 and CDR2 sequences are MNHNS and SASEGT. V dropped 2 bases and J dropped 7; count of bases not matched to a gene: 17. CDR3 length: 18 amino acids. The CDR3 DNA reads as TGTGCCAGCAGTGAATGGGGGGGGGGACAGGGAAAATTTTCTGGCTACACCTTC. Protein product: CASSEWGGGQGKFSGYTF.

The chain links TRBV7-9 to TRBJ2-1, with D unclear. CDR3 length: 17 residues. V was pared by 5 bases and J by 1 base, with 18 bases between. Germline V lookup: CDR1 SEHNR, CDR2 FQNEAQ (reference sequence). CDR3 amino acids: CASSPRTLLGSYNEQFF. CDR3 sequence (DNA): TGTGCCAGCAGCCCCCGGACCCTCCTAGGGTCCTACAATGAGCAGTTCTTC.

This clonotype has a count of ten or more. The V and J genes are TRBV6-5 and TRBJ1-5, with D unclear. There are 17 residues in the CDR3. CDR1 MNHEY and CDR2 SVGAGI come from the germline V gene. V lost 4 bases to trimming and J lost 4 bases, with 20 bases between them. This chain's CDR3 is CASSSLRAQTRNQPQHF. In DNA, the CDR3 is TGTGCCAGCAGTTCCCTCCGGGCACAAACAAGGAATCAGCCCCAGCATTTT.

This clonotype is classed as medium-sized. This sequence joins TRBV19 and TRBJ2-1; 16 nucleotides align to TRBD2. The CDR3 length is 15 residues. Germline trimming cut 10 bases from V and 7 bases from J; bases unmatched to any gene: 7. Germline V gene data show CDR1 as LNHDA and CDR2 as SQIVND (reference sequence). The CDR3 coding sequence is TGTGCCACCGGGACTAGCGGGGGGGGTTGGAATGAGCAGTTCTTC. Its protein product is CATGTSGGGWNEQFF.

A few counts support this clonotype. The chain carries TRBV12-3 or TRBV12-4 and TRBJ1-2; 7 bases agree with TRBD1. J lost 6 bases, V lost 2 bases, and 3 bases had no gene match. The CDR3 loop spans 13 amino acids. Here the CDR3 DNA reads TGTGCCAGCAGTTTACGACAGGGTCATGGCTACACCTTC. Translated, it gives CASSLRQGHGYTF.

In its sample, this clonotype ranks as medium-sized. The chain recombines TRBV19 with TRBJ2-2; 10 positions agree with TRBD2. This CDR3 is built from 15 residues. The germline V gene has CDR1 LNHDA and CDR2 SQIVND (reference sequence). V lost 5 bases and J lost 1; bases outside the gene matches: 1. The CDR3 sequence is CASSVAGGNTGELFF. The CDR3 nucleotides are TGTGCCAGTAGTGTAGCGGGGGGGAACACCGGGGAGCTGTTTTTT.

This clonotype came up many times. CDR3 sequence: CASSYFGGEGTEAFF. The CDR3 DNA follows: TGTGCCAGCAGTTACTTTGGGGGGGAGGGTACTGAAGCTTTCTTT. The chain has TRBV6-5 and TRBJ1-1, with a possible D match to TRBD1 (5 bases). The CDR3 has 15 residues. V lost 1 base to trimming and J lost 5 bases, with 14 bases between them. The germline V gene encodes CDR1 MNHEY and CDR2 SVGAGI.

In its sample, this clonotype was seen many times. V gene TRBV28 combines with J gene TRBJ2-2; 10 bases line up with TRBD1. The germline V gene encodes CDR1 MDHEN and CDR2 SYDVKM. The ends lost 6 bases at V and 5 bases at J; junction bases unmatched: 9. The CDR3 has 16 amino acids. In DNA, the CDR3 is TGTGCCAGCAGACTACGGTTGGGACAGGGGACCGGGGAGCTGTTTTTT. Translation: CASRLRLGQGTGELFF.

This clonotype has just a few counts. The chain has TRBV20-1 and TRBJ2-3, with D unresolved. This CDR3 has 10 amino acids. Germline V lookup: CDR1 DFQATT, CDR2 SNEGSKA (reference sequence). Trimming stripped 5 bases from V and 4 bases from J, with 4 bases between. The CDR3 bases are TGCAGTGCTTTTTCAGATACGCAGTATTTT. Translating gives CSAFSDTQYF.

The chain is built from TRBV2 and TRBJ2-5; D gene ambiguous. The CDR3 contains 12 residues. The germline V and J ends were trimmed by 8 bases and 7 bases, with 14 bases remaining between them. Germline CDR1 SNHLY, CDR2 FYNNEI. DNA for the CDR3: TGTGCCAGCCAGACCGACCTCGGGACCCAGTACTTC. Its translation is CASQTDLGTQYF.

This clonotype was recorded a few times. The chain combines TRBV20-1 with TRBJ2-2; D call uncertain. This CDR3 region has 12 residues. V dropped 6 bases and J dropped 3 bases, with 8 bases sitting between them. Per germline, CDR1 DFQATT and CDR2 SNEGSKA (reference sequence). This chain's CDR3 is CSAHRDTGELFF. CDR3 sequence (DNA): TGCAGTGCCCACCGAGACACCGGGGAGCTGTTTTTT.